These T cell receptor beta chains were read from a single sample in a study of early stage breast cancer tumors. Measured with immunoSEQ multiplex PCR; TCRdb has only the in-frame clones, and not every one. This sample has about 48,000 clones, with approximately 83% found just once. The material sequenced was blood. The receptors shown here come from a person between 45 and 65 years old with breast cancer. The CDR3 runs from the conserved cysteine through the conserved F or W. A D gene is named only where the DNA matches it firmly. Clone size is stated in some rows and not others, as once, few, many or a class when expanded.

D	J	V	size	DNA	CDR3
TRBD1	TRBJ1-2	TRBV27	-	TGTGCCAGCAGTTTAGGGACAGGGAATGGCTACACCTTC	CASSLGTGNGYTF
-	TRBJ1-5	TRBV6-1	-	TGTGCCAGCAGTCTCAGGGGTAATAGCAATCAGCCCCAGCATTTT	CASSLRGNSNQPQHF
-	TRBJ2-3	TRBV10-3	-	TGTGCCACTCTAGGATGGGGCACAGATACGCAGTATTTT	CATLGWGTDTQYF
-	TRBJ2-3	TRBV7-2	-	TGTGCCAGCAGCTTCTTTGCGGGGACAGATACGCAGTATTTT	CASSFFAGTDTQYF
-	TRBJ1-5	TRBV30	-	TGTGCCTGGAGTGCAGGGGGCAATCAGCCCCAGCATTTT	CAWSAGGNQPQHF
TRBD2	TRBJ2-5	TRBV19	-	TGTGGGACTAGCGGGGGGGGAGAGACCCAGTACTTC	CGTSGGGETQYF
-	TRBJ2-2	TRBV2	-	TGTGCCAGCAGTGAAAACCGGCTAAACACCGGGGAGCTGTTTTTT	CASSENRLNTGELFF
TRBD2	TRBJ2-7	TRBV5-6	-	TGTGCCAGCAGCTTAGCGGGAGAGGGAAACTACGAGCAGTACTTC	CASSLAGEGNYEQYF
TRBD2	TRBJ2-1	TRBV5-5	-	TGTGCCAGCAGCTTCCCGGGACTAGCGGGAAACAATGAGCAGTTCTTC	CASSFPGLAGNNEQFF
-	TRBJ1-1	TRBV4-2	few	TGTGCCAGCAGCCCGGGGGTGGAAGCTTTCTTT	CASSPGVEAFF
-	TRBJ1-2	TRBV6-5	-	TGTGCCAGCAGTTACTCAATGCACCTACCTAACTATGGCTACACCTTC	CASSYSMHLPNYGYTF
-	TRBJ1-2	TRBV9	-	TGTGCCAGCAGCTCTACGAGGGAGGGTGGCTACACCTTC	CASSSTREGGYTF
TRBD1	TRBJ1-1	TRBV19	-	TGTGCCAGTACGCGGACAGGAACGAACACTGAAGCTTTCTTT	CASTRTGTNTEAFF
-	TRBJ2-7	TRBV19	-	TGTGCCAGTAGTCCCCACAGGGTCCCTACTCGCGAGCAGTACTTC	CASSPHRVPTREQYF
TRBD1	TRBJ2-6	TRBV4-3	-	TGCGCCAGCGGAGAACAGGGGTCTGGGGCCAACGTCCTGACTTTC	CASGEQGSGANVLTF
-	TRBJ2-5	TRBV7-2	-	TGTGCCAGCAGCTTATGGGGGTACCAAGAGACCCAGTACTTC	CASSLWGYQETQYF
-	TRBJ1-4	TRBV4-1	-	TGCGCCAGCAGCCAAGAAAGGACAGAACTGTTTTTT	CASSQERTELFF
-	TRBJ2-6	TRBV7-9	-	TGTGCCAGCAGCCCCCGGACAGTACCCCTCTCTGGGGCCAACGTCCTGACTTTC	CASSPRTVPLSGANVLTF
TRBD2	TRBJ2-3	TRBV7-9	once	TGTGCCAGCAGCGACCGGGGAGGGAAGGTGATCGGAGATACGCAGTATTTT	CASSDRGGKVIGDTQYF
-	TRBJ1-2	TRBV7-2	few	TGTGCCAGCCGAGCTGCAGGGGATGGCTACACCTTC	CASRAAGDGYTF
-	TRBJ2-5	TRBV10-3	-	TGTGCCATCAGTGGGATTAGTGACGAGACCCAGTACTTC	CAISGISDETQYF
-	TRBJ1-1	TRBV4-3	-	TGCGCCAGCAGCGAAAGACTAAACACTGAAGCTTTCTTT	CASSERLNTEAFF
TRBD1	TRBJ1-1	TRBV27	few	TGTGCCAGCAGTTTTCCTAGGGGGCGAGCTTTCTTT	CASSFPRGRAFF
-	TRBJ1-6	TRBV6-5	-	TGTGCCTCTGCTCAGGGTGGGCGATCACCCCTCCACTTT	CASAQGGRSPLHF
TRBD1	TRBJ1-2	TRBV27	-	TGTGCCAGCAGTACTCACCGGGACAGCTATGGCTACACCTTC	CASSTHRDSYGYTF
TRBD2	TRBJ2-1	TRBV7-9	-	TGTGCCAGCAGCCACCCCCCGGGGGGGAACAATGAGCAGTTCTTC	CASSHPPGGNNEQFF
-	TRBJ2-5	TRBV6-1	-	TGTGCCAGCAGTGATAGTAGTAGGGTGGAGACCCAGTACTTC	CASSDSSRVETQYF
-	TRBJ1-4	TRBV30	-	TGTGCCTGGAGTCAAGGGGGGCAAGGTGTTAATGAAAAACTGTTTTTT	CAWSQGGQGVNEKLFF
TRBD1	TRBJ2-2	TRBV30	once	TGTGCCTGGTATAATATCTGGGGACAGGGATCCGGGGAGCTGTTTTTT	CAWYNIWGQGSGELFF
-	TRBJ1-2	TRBV13	-	TGTGCCAGCAGCTTAGGAGGGGGGTCGGCTCCAGCTAACTATGGCTACACCTTC	CASSLGGGSAPANYGYTF
-	TRBJ1-5	TRBV30	once	TGTGCCTGGAGTAGAGGGGATCAGCCCCAGCATTTT	CAWSRGDQPQHF
TRBD1	TRBJ2-2	TRBV5-5	few	TGTGCCAGCAGTCCGGGGACAGGGGCGGTCGGGGAGCTGTTTTTT	CASSPGTGAVGELFF
-	TRBJ1-1	TRBV5-6	-	TGTGCCAGCAGCAAGCAGCAGGGAACTGAAGCTTTCTTT	CASSKQQGTEAFF
-	TRBJ1-1	TRBV10-2	-	TGCGCCAGCAGTGGCCAGGGGAACACTGAAGCTTTCTTT	CASSGQGNTEAFF
TRBD2	TRBJ2-5	TRBV5-4	-	TGTGCCAGCAGTTACGGACTAGCGGACCAAACCACCCAAGAGACCCAGTACTTC	CASSYGLADQTTQETQYF